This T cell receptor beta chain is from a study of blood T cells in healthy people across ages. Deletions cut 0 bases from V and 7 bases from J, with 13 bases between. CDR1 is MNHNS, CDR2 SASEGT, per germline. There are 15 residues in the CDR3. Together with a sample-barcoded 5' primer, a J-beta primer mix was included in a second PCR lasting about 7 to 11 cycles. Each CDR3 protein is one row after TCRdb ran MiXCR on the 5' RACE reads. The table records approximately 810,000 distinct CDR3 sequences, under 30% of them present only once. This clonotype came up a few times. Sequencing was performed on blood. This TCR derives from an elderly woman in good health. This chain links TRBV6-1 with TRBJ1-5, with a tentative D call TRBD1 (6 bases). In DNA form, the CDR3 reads TGTGCCAGCAGTGAAGCCGGGACACCCGGCCAGCCCCAGCATTTT. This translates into CASSEAGTPGQPQHF.